This TCR beta chain was observed in a study of T-cell reconstitution after alpha-beta-depleted transplantation in children. V lost 2 bases and J 1 base, leaving 15 bases between the germline ends. Germline assignment: CDR1 SGHDT and CDR2 YYEEEE. CDR3 length: 16 residues. Unique molecular identifiers were incorporated when the TCRbeta library was constructed. TCRdb used MiXCR to reprocess the PCR reads, holding one entry per CDR3 protein. The sample shows about 500,000 distinct CDR3 sequences, about 30% of them seen only once. The source is a human donor who donated a stem cell graft to a child with aplastic anemia. Sequencing was performed on PBMCs from the stem cell graft donor, taken from the stem cell graft. This chain links TRBV5-6 with TRBJ1-1; no clear D gene. CDR3 nucleotides: TGTGCCAGCAGCTTAGGTCTACTGACCAGGAACACTGAAGCTTTCTTT. This sequence encodes CASSLGLLTRNTEAFF.